The 25 T cell receptor beta chains reported below all come from one sample, sequenced in a study of T cell changes during pregnancy in multiple sclerosis. Some clones are missing from TCRdb's copy, which holds only in-frame ones; the method was immunoSEQ multiplex PCR. The repertoire has about 51,000 clones, about 92% of them found once; the top ten carry around 1.9%. The sample here was peripheral blood, taken in the second trimester of pregnancy. The receptors derive from a female donor with multiple sclerosis, enrolled in a pregnancy study.

The CDR3 DNA follows: TGTGCCAGCAGCGCGACAGGGGTTGGGAACAATGAGCAGTTCTTC. Amino acids: CASSATGVGNNEQFF. The chain uses TRBV9 and TRBJ2-1; 8 bases are shared with TRBD1. V shed 3 bases, J shed 5 bases, and the junction held 7 bases outside the gene matches. The CDR3 length is 15 residues. Germline assignment: CDR1 SGDLS and CDR2 YYNGEE.

The chain is built from TRBV27 and TRBJ2-7; tentatively, D is TRBD1 (6 bases). The length of the CDR3 is 13 residues. V lost 1 base to trimming and J lost 4 bases, with 8 bases between them. CDR1 and CDR2 from the germline V gene are MNHEY and SMNVEV (reference sequence). The CDR3 loop is CASSLLGGYEQYF. The CDR3 DNA is TGTGCCAGCAGTTTATTAGGGGGATACGAGCAGTACTTC.

The chain has TRBV13 and TRBJ2-7, with 10 bases aligning to TRBD2. Germline V gene lookup returns CDR1 PRHDT and CDR2 FYEKMQ (reference sequence). The CDR3 is made up of 14 amino acids. The trim removed 6 bases at V and 3 bases at J, leaving 5 bases unmatched. The CDR3 nucleotides are TGTGCCAGCAGTTCTAGCGGGAGAGGCTACGAGCAGTACTTC. Translating gives CASSSSGRGYEQYF. Supplemented by reference TRBV13 and TRBJ2-7, the full variable domain reads AAGVIQSPRHLIKEKRETATLKCYPIPRHDTVYWYQQGPGQDPQFLISFYEKMQSDKGSIPDRFSAQQFSDYHSELNMSSLELGDSALYFCASSSSGRGYEQYFGPGTRLTVT.

The chain employs TRBV7-8 and TRBJ1-2, with D tentatively TRBD1 (5 bases). CDR3 length equals 15 residues. Trimming pared 2 bases from V and 8 bases from J, leaving 18 bases between. The germline V gene encodes CDR1 SGHVS and CDR2 FQNEAQ. The CDR3 loop is CASSLTLAAGQGYTF. DNA of the CDR3: TGTGCCAGCAGCTTAACGCTGGCTGCAGGGCAGGGCTACACCTTC.

The rearrangement joins TRBV27 to TRBJ1-3; the D is unclear. CDR1 and CDR2 from the germline V gene are MNHEY and SMNVEV (reference sequence). V was trimmed by 5 bases and J by 0 bases, leaving 8 bases between them. CDR3 length: 14 amino acids. Here the CDR3 DNA reads TGTGCCAGCAGTGCGACGGGCTCTGGAAACACCATATATTTT. Translated: CASSATGSGNTIYF.

The chain links TRBV15 to TRBJ2-2; 8 bases are shared with TRBD1. V shed 3 bases, J shed 6 bases, and the junction held 6 bases outside the gene matches. There are 15 residues in the CDR3. CDR1 and CDR2 from the germline V gene are LNHNV and YYDKDF (reference sequence). Here the CDR3 reads CATSRGRGLPGELFF. The CDR3 nucleotides are TGTGCCACCAGCAGGGGCAGGGGGCTGCCCGGGGAGCTGTTTTTT.

The chain is built from TRBV6-1 and TRBJ2-2, with D unclear. Trimming removed 9 bases at V and 0 bases at J, with 8 bases between. Germline V lookup: CDR1 MNHNS, CDR2 SASEGT. The CDR3 is 13 amino acids. CDR3 DNA: TGTGCCAGTACACCTTCGAACACCGGGGAGCTGTTTTTT. Protein sequence: CASTPSNTGELFF.

Only one count was recorded for this clone. This chain uses TRBV4-1 with TRBJ2-7, with TRBD1 matching 8 bases. The V gene's germline CDR1 is MGHRA and CDR2 YSYEKL. Trimming cost V 0 bases and J 5 bases; bases outside gene matches: 12. This CDR3 is built from 17 residues. CDR3 sequence reads: CASSQDPLQGAQDEQYF. CDR3 nucleotide sequence: TGCGCCAGCAGCCAAGATCCTCTCCAGGGGGCGCAAGACGAGCAGTACTTC.

This chain connects TRBV18 to TRBJ1-1, with 9 bases identical to TRBD1. V was pared by 3 bases and J by 4 bases, with 6 bases of the junction left unmatched. The CDR3 consists of 15 residues. The germline V gene has CDR1 KGHSH and CDR2 LQKENI. CDR3 residues: CASSPRTGESTEAFF. For the CDR3, the DNA is TGTGCCAGCTCACCTAGGACAGGGGAGAGCACTGAAGCTTTCTTT.

The J gene is TRBJ2-7, the V gene TRBV11-3, with D possibly TRBD2 on 5 matching bases. This CDR3 is 14 amino acids long. V gave up 2 bases and J gave up 1 base, with 9 bases separating them. Germline V lookup: CDR1 SGHNT, CDR2 YENEEA. Here the CDR3 reads CASSLLGRSYEQYF. The CDR3 nucleotides are TGTGCCAGCAGCTTATTGGGGAGATCCTACGAGCAGTACTTC.

The chain couples TRBV9 to TRBJ2-3, with 7 bases aligning to TRBD2. CDR1 and CDR2 (germline): SGDLS, YYNGEE. The CDR3 runs to 15 residues. Trimming cost V 3 bases and J 7 bases; bases outside gene matches: 11. The CDR3 spells CASSASGIEAYTQYF. The CDR3 nucleotides read TGTGCCAGCAGCGCCAGCGGGATCGAGGCGTATACGCAGTATTTT.

The rearrangement joins TRBV5-1 to TRBJ1-4; D is unresolved. The germline V gene encodes CDR1 SGHRS and CDR2 YFSETQ. Between the trimmed V and J ends, which lost 1 base and 0 bases, there was a span of 4 bases. The CDR3 runs 14 residues. The CDR3 sequence: CASSLRSTNEKLFF. In DNA form, the CDR3 reads TGCGCCAGCAGCTTGCGGTCAACTAATGAAAAACTGTTTTTT.

The chain carries TRBV11-3 and TRBJ2-2; 11 positions match TRBD2. Germline V gene sequence: CDR1 SGHNT, CDR2 YENEEA. The V segment lost 4 bases and the J segment 4 bases; nucleotides outside the gene matches: 5. The CDR3 covers 16 residues. CDR3 amino acids: CASSSLAGESTGELFF. CDR3 in DNA: TGTGCCAGCAGCTCACTAGCGGGAGAGAGCACCGGGGAGCTGTTTTTT. The full variable domain, in which reference TRBV11-3 and TRBJ2-2 provide the parts outside the CDR3, is EAGVVQSPRYKIIEKKQPVAFWCNPISGHNTLYWYLQNLGQGPELLIRYENEEAVDDSQLPKDRFSAERLKGVDSTLKIQPAELGDSAVYLCASSSLAGESTGELFFGEGSRLTVL.

The rearrangement joins TRBV6-6 to TRBJ1-1, with 7 nucleotides matching TRBD1. Germline CDR1 MNHNY, CDR2 SVGAGI (reference sequence). The CDR3 runs to 13 residues. V was pared by 10 bases and J by 3 bases, with 8 bases of the junction left unmatched. The CDR3 nucleotides read TGTGCCATCGCCCAGACAGGGTACACTGAAGCTTTCTTT. The encoded protein is CAIAQTGYTEAFF.

This sequence joins TRBV13 and TRBJ1-6; D gene ambiguous. Germline V lookup: CDR1 PRHDT, CDR2 FYEKMQ (reference sequence). The CDR3 is made up of 16 amino acids. The V and J ends lost 0 bases and 7 bases respectively, with 13 bases between them. The CDR3 loop is CASSLGGDTRNSPLHF. CDR3 coding DNA: TGTGCCAGCAGCTTAGGTGGTGACACAAGGAATTCACCCCTCCACTTT.

The chain employs TRBV15 and TRBJ1-5, with D tentatively TRBD1 (5 bases). Trimming took 0 bases from V and 6 from J, leaving 12 bases between them. Germline-derived CDR1 and CDR2 are LNHNV and YYDKDF (reference sequence). The CDR3 has 15 amino acids. This CDR3 is CATSRDGGEAQPQHF. The CDR3 DNA follows: TGTGCCACCAGCAGAGATGGGGGGGAGGCTCAGCCCCAGCATTTT.

The rearrangement uses TRBV28 and TRBJ2-7; TRBD2 matches at 8 bases. CDR1 is MDHEN and CDR2 is SYDVKM in the germline V gene. The CDR3 contains 13 residues. With V trimmed by 6 bases and J by 3 bases, 4 bases remained unmatched. CDR3 coding DNA: TGTGCCAGCAGCCCGAGCGGGAGCTACGAGCAGTACTTC. Translated, it gives CASSPSGSYEQYF. Variable domain in full (rest from reference TRBV28 and TRBJ2-7): DVKVTQSSRYLVKRTGEKVFLECVQDMDHENMFWYRQDPGLGLRLIYFSYDVKMKEKGDIPEGYSVSREKKERFSLILESASTNQTSMYLCASSPSGSYEQYFGPGTRLTVT.

The chain uses TRBV5-1 and TRBJ2-3, with a tentative D call TRBD1 (6 bases). Germline CDR1 reads SGHRS; CDR2 reads YFSETQ. The CDR3 length is 13 residues. The germline V and J ends were trimmed by 2 bases and 6 bases, with 10 bases remaining between them. The CDR3 nucleotides are TGCGCCAGCAGCTTTGGGGGCGGGGATACGCAGTATTTT. This gives the protein CASSFGGGDTQYF.

The chain recombines TRBV7-6 with TRBJ2-7; 8 bases fit TRBD2. This CDR3 spans 14 amino acids. The germline V gene has CDR1 SGHVS and CDR2 FNYEAQ. Trimming took 5 bases from V and 7 from J; bases not matched to a gene: 10. CDR3 sequence reads: CASSLREAPGEQYF. Here the CDR3 DNA reads TGTGCCAGCAGCCTGCGGGAGGCGCCGGGGGAGCAGTACTTC.

The V call is TRBV7-2, the J call TRBJ2-1, with 7 bases lining up with TRBD1. Germline V CDR1 and CDR2: SGHTA, FQGNSA. This CDR3 has 14 residues. J lost 5 bases, V lost 7 bases, and 8 bases had no gene match. The DNA of the CDR3 is TGTGCCAGCACCGCGACAGGGATCAACAATGAGCAGTTCTTC. It is translated as CASTATGINNEQFF.

This chain connects TRBV4-3 to TRBJ1-4; 7 bases are a match to TRBD1. The germline CDR1 and CDR2 sequences are LGHNA and YSLEER. J gave up 8 bases and V 0 bases, and 3 bases lay outside the gene matches. This CDR3 is built from 14 residues. In DNA form, the CDR3 reads TGCGCCAGCAGCCAAGATTCGACAGGGGAAAAACTGTTTTTT. Its protein is CASSQDSTGEKLFF.

This clone was seen once. The rearrangement joins TRBV29-1 to TRBJ1-1; 8 bases agree with TRBD1. The CDR3 contains 13 residues. CDR1 is SQVTM and CDR2 is ANQGSEA in the germline V gene. With V trimmed by 7 bases and J by 4 bases, 8 bases remained unmatched. CDR3 nucleotides: TGCAGCGGCACAGGGGGTAGGAGCACTGAAGCTTTCTTT. Protein sequence: CSGTGGRSTEAFF.

This clone has just one count. The V and J genes are TRBV12-5 and TRBJ2-4; TRBD1 matches 8 bases. Germline V gene data show CDR1 as LGHNT and CDR2 as FRNRAP. This CDR3 contains 14 residues. With V trimmed by 7 bases and J by 6 bases, 8 bases remained unmatched. The CDR3 DNA follows: TGTGCTAGTGCCCTCGGCGGACAGGGAAACATTCAGTACTTC. Translation: CASALGGQGNIQYF.

This clone was seen only once. The chain recombines TRBV30 with TRBJ1-5, with 7 bases aligning to TRBD1. The germline V gene has CDR1 GTSNPN and CDR2 SVGIG (reference sequence). The CDR3 runs 14 residues. J lost 7 bases, V lost 2 bases, and 8 bases had no gene match. DNA for the CDR3: TGTGCCTGGAGTTCGACAGGGCGTATACAGCCCCAGCATTTT. Translating gives CAWSSTGRIQPQHF.

This chain links TRBV12-5 with TRBJ1-1; TRBD1 is a possible D gene (5 bases). Trimming removed 2 bases from V and 1 base from J, with 17 bases in between. This CDR3 spans 17 amino acids. Germline assignment: CDR1 LGHNT and CDR2 FRNRAP. CDR3 sequence (DNA): TGTGCTAGTGGTTTGCTTACCTTTCTAGGGGAGAACACTGAAGCTTTCTTT. It encodes CASGLLTFLGENTEAFF. The whole variable domain, remainder taken from reference TRBV12-5 and TRBJ1-1, is DARVTQTPRHKVTEMGQEVTMRCQPILGHNTVFWYRQTMMQGLELLAYFRNRAPLDDSGMPKDRFSAEMPDATLATLKIQPSEPRDSAVYFCASGLLTFLGENTEAFFGQGTRLTVV.